The rows below give T cell receptor beta chains drawn from one sample of a study of T cell responses to AZD1222 COVID-19 vaccine. Measured with immunoSEQ multiplex PCR; TCRdb has only the in-frame clones, and not every one. The sample lists 75,000 to 95,000 clones, roughly nine tenths seen once, with roughly 6.4% in the top ten. This specimen consisted of peripheral blood, obtained on day 0 of MenACWY control vaccination. The receptors shown here come from an adult in good health. Both conserved end residues are part of each CDR3. D genes are given only for firm matches. For some rows the clone size is stated as once, few or many, or as a class when expanded; others skip it.

d_call	v_call	j_call	clone_size	cdr3_nt	cdr3_aa
.	TRBV5-6	TRBJ1-1	.	TGTGCCAGCAGCTTGGAGAGGTATGAAGCTTTCTTT	CASSLERYEAFF
.	TRBV28	TRBJ1-2	.	TGTGCCAGCAGTTCTAAAGTCTATGGCTACACCTTC	CASSSKVYGYTF
TRBD2	TRBV12-5	TRBJ2-1	few	TGTGCTAGTGGTCCCGAGGGACTAGCGCCACACAATGAGCAGTTCTTC	CASGPEGLAPHNEQFF
.	TRBV19	TRBJ2-1	.	TGTGCCAGTAGTATACTAAACAATGAGCAGTTCTTC	CASSILNNEQFF
TRBD2	TRBV5-1	TRBJ2-5	.	TGCGCCAGCAGCCCCCCGGCGGGAGGTCAAGAGACCCAGTACTTC	CASSPPAGGQETQYF
TRBD1	TRBV10-3	TRBJ1-2	.	TGTGCCATCAGCCTACAGGGGGCGGACTATGGCTACACCTTC	CAISLQGADYGYTF
.	TRBV24-1	TRBJ2-5	.	TGTGCCACCAGTGACCCTGGGACATCTACGGAGACCCAGTACTTC	CATSDPGTSTETQYF
TRBD1	TRBV10-3	TRBJ2-7	.	TGTGCCATCAGTGGAAACCAGGGGGAGTCGGACGAGCAGTACTTC	CAISGNQGESDEQYF
.	TRBV15	TRBJ2-1	.	TGTGCCACCAGCAGAGATTCTACCGACAACAATGAGCAGTTCTTC	CATSRDSTDNNEQFF
.	TRBV10-1	TRBJ2-7	.	TGCGCCAGCGCCGAGGGGGTGGGCGAGCAGTACTTC	CASAEGVGEQYF